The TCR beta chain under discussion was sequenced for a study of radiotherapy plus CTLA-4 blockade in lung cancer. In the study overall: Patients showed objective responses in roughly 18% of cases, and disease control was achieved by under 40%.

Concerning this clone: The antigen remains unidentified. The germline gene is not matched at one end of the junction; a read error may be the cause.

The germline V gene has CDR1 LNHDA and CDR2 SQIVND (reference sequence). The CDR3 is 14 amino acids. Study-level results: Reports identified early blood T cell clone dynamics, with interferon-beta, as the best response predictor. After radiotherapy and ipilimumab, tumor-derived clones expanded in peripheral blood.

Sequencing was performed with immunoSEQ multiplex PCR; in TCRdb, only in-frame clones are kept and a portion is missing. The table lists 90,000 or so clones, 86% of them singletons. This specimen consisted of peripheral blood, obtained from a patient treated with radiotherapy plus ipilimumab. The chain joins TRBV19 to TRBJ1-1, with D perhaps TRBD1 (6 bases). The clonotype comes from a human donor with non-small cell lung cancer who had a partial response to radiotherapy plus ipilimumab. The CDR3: CANSPKGQNTEAFF. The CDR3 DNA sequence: TGTGCCAATAGTCCCAAGGGACAGAACACTGAAGCTTTCTTT.